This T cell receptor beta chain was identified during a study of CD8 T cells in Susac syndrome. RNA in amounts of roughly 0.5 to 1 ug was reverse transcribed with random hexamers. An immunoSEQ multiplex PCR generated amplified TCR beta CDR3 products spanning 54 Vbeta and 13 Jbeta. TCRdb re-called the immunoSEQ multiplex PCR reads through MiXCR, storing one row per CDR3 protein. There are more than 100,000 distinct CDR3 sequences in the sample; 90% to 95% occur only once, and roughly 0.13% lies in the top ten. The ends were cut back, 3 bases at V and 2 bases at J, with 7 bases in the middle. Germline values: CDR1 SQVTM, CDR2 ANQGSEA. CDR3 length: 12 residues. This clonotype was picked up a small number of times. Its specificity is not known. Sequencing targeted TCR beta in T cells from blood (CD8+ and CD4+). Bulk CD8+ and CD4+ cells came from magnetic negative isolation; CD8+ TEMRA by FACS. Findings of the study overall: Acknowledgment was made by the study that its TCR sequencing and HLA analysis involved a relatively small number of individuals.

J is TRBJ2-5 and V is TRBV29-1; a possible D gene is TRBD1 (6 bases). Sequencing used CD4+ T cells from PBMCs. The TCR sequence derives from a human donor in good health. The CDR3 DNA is TGCAGCGTTGACAGGGGTCAAGAGACCCAGTACTTC. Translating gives CSVDRGQETQYF.